This TCR beta chain was sequenced for a study of cytomegalovirus exposure and HLA in healthy donors. Study-level findings and limits: Segments of the TCR beta V type were, in most cases, productive about 87% or about 30% of the time in an earlier analysis. A later analysis linked a missense variant in DCLRE1C to the trimming of TCR beta V and J genes.

The PCR employed 60 Vbeta primers together with 13 Jbeta primers. Original methodology: The authors later counted 70 million to 85 million unique TCR beta chains, roughly 10 million of them shared. Repertoires were generated with immunoSEQ multiplex PCR, while TCRdb's copy carries only in-frame clones and drops some. The D gene and trimming were derived from the DNA, and the V and J assignments and clone size from that table. The sample consists of some 65,000 clones, 60% to 65% of them appearing once. Healthy individuals who donated bone marrow served as the donors. This clone was recorded a few times. Antigen unknown. The source of this sequence is a man aged 25-45 years in good health and CMV-seronegative. The sample taken for sequencing was PBMCs.

The CDR3 sequence is CSVEDPLAYKTQYF. DNA for the CDR3: TGCAGCGTTGAGGATCCTCTAGCGTACAAGACCCAGTACTTC. The chain links TRBV29-1 to TRBJ2-5, with D possibly matching TRBD2 (6 bases). CDR3 length: 14 residues. Trimming took off 3 bases at V and 6 bases at J, with 17 bases between the two ends. Germline-derived CDR1 and CDR2 are SQVTM and ANQGSEA.